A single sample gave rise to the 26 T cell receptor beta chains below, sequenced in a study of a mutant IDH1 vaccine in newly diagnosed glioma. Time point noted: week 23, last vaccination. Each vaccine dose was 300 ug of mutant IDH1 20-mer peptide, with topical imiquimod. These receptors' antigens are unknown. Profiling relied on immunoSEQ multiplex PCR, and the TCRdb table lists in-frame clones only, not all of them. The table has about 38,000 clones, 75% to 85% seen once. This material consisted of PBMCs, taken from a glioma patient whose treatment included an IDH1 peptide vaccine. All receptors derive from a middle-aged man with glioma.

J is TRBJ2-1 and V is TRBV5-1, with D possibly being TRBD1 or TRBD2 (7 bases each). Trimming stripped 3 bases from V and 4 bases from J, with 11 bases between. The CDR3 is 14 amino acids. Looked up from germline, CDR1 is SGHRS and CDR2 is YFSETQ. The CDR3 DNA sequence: TGCGCCAGCAGCTGGGGGGGACAGTACAATGAGCAGTTCTTC. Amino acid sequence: CASSWGGQYNEQFF. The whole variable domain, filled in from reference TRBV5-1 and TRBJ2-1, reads KAGVTQTPRYLIKTRGQQVTLSCSPISGHRSVSWYQQTPGQGLQFLFEYFSETQRNKGNFPGRFSGRQFSNSRSEMNVSTLELGDSALYLCASSWGGQYNEQFFGPGTRLTVL.

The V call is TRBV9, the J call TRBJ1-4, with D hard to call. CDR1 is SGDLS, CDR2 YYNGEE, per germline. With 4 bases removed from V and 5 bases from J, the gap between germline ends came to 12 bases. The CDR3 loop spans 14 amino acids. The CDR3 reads CASSPGRHNEKLFF. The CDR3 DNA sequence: TGTGCCAGCAGCCCAGGAAGGCACAATGAAAAACTGTTTTTT.

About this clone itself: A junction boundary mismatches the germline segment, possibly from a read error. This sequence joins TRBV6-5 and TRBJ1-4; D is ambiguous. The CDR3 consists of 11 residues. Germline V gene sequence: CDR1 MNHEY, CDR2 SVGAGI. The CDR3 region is CASSYSLPVLF. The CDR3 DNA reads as TGTGCCAGCAGTTACTCGCTTCCAGTCTTATTT.

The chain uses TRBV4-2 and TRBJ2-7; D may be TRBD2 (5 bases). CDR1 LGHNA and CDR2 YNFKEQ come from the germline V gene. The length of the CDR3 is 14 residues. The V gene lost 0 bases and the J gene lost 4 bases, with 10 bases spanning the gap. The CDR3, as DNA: TGTGCCAGCAGCCAAGATGTTCGGGGTTACGAGCAGTACTTC. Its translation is CASSQDVRGYEQYF.

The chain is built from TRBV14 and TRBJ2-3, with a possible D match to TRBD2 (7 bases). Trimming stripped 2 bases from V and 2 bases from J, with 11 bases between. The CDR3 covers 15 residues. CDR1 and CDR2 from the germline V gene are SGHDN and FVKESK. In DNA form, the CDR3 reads TGTGCCAGCAGCCAAAGGGGGGGACTCACAGATACGCAGTATTTT. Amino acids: CASSQRGGLTDTQYF.

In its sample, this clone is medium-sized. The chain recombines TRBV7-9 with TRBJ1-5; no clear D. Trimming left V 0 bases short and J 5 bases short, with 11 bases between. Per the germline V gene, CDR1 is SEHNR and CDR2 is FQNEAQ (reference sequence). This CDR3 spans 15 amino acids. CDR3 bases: TGTGCCAGCAGCTTAGCGGAGCCAGGCGATCAGCCCCAGCATTTT. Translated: CASSLAEPGDQPQHF.

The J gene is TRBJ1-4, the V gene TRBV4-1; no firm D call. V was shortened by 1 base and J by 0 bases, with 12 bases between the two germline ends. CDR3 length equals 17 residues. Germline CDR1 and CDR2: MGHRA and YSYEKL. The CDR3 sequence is CASSQVDLGTTNEKLFF. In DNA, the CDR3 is TGCGCCAGCAGCCAAGTCGACTTAGGGACAACTAATGAAAAACTGTTTTTT.

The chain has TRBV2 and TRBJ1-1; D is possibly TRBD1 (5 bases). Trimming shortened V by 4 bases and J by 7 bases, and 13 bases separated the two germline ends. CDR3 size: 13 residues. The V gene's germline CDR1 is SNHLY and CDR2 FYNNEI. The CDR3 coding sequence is TGTGCCAGCAGTGTCCCGGGACGGGATGAAGCTTTCTTT. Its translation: CASSVPGRDEAFF.

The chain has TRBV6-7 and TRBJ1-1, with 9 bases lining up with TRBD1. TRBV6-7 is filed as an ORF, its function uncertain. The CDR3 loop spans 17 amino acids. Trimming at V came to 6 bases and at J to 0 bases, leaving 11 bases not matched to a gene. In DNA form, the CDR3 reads TGTGCCAGCAGCACAACCGGACAGGGGTACATGAACACTGAAGCTTTCTTT. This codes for CASSTTGQGYMNTEAFF.

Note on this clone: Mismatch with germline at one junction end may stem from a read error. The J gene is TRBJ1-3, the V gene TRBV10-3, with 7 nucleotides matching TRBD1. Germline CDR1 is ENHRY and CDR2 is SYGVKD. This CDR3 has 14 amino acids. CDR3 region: CASSAGTAVNTIYF. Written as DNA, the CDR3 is TGTGCCAGCAGTGCCGGGACAGCGGTAAACACCATATATTTT.

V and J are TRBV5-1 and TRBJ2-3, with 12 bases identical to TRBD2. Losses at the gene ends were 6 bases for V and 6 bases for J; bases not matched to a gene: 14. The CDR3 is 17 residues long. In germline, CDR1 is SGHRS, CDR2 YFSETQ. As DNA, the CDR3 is TGCGCCAGCACTCGTTGGGGCGGGACTAGCGGGTCCGATACGCAGTATTTT. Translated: CASTRWGGTSGSDTQYF.

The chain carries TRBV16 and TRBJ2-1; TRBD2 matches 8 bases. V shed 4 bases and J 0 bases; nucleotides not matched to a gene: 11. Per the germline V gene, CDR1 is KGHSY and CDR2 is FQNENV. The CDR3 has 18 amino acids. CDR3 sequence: CASSPNRGGGSSYNEQFF. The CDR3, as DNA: TGTGCCAGCAGCCCAAACCGGGGGGGCGGGAGCTCCTACAATGAGCAGTTCTTC.

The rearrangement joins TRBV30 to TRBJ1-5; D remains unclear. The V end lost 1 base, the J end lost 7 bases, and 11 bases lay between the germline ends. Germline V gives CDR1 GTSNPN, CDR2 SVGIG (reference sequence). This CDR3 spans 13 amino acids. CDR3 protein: CAWSGQSGQPQHF. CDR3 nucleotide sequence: TGTGCCTGGAGTGGACAATCGGGGCAGCCCCAGCATTTT.

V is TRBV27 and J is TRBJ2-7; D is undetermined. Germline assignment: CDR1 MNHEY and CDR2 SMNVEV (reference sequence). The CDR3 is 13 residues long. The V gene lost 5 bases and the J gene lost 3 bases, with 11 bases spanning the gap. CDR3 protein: CASSPGSRYEQYF. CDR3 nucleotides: TGTGCCAGCAGTCCCGGGTCCCGCTACGAGCAGTACTTC.

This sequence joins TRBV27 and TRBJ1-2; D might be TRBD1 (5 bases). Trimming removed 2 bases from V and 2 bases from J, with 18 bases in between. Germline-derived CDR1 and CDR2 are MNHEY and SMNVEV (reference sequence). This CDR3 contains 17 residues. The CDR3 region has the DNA TGTGCCAGCAGTTTAGTGGGGGAACCCCATGTAAACTATGGCTACACCTTC. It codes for CASSLVGEPHVNYGYTF.

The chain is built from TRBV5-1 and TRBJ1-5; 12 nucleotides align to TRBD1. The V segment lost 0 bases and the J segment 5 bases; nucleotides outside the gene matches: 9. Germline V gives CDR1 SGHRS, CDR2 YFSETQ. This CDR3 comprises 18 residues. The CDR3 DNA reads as TGCGCCAGCAGCTTGGGATTAGCCGGGACAGGGGGCGATCAGCCCCAGCATTTT. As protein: CASSLGLAGTGGDQPQHF.

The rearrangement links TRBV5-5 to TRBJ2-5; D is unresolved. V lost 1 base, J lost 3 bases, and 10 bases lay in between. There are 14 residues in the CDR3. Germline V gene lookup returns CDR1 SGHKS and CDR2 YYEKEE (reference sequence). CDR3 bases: TGTGCCAGCAGCTTGCAAAGTACAGAAGAGACCCAGTACTTC. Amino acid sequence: CASSLQSTEETQYF.

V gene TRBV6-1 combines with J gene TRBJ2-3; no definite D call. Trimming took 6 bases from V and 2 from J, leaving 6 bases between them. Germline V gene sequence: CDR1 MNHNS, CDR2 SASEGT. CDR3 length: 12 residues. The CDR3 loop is CASRYDTDTQYF. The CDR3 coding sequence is TGTGCCAGCAGGTATGACACAGATACGCAGTATTTT.

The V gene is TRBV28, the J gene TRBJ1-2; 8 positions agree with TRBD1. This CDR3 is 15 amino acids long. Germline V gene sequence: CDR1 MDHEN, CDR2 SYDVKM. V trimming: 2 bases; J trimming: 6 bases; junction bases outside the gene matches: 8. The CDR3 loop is CASSLQGAPFHGYTF. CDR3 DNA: TGTGCCAGCAGTTTACAGGGGGCTCCCTTCCATGGCTACACCTTC.

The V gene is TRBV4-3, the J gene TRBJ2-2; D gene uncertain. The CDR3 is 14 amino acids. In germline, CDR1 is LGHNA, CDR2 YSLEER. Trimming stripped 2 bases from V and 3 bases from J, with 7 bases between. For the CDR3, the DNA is TGCGCCAGCAGCCAACCAGGAGACACCGGGGAGCTGTTTTTT. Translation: CASSQPGDTGELFF.

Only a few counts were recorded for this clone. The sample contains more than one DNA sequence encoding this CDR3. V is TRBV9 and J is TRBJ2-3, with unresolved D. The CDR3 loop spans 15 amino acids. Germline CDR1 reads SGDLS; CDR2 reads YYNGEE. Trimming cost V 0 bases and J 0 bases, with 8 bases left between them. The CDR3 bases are TGTGCCAGCAGCGTAGGGGTCGACAGCACAGATACGCAGTATTTT. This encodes CASSVGVDSTDTQYF.

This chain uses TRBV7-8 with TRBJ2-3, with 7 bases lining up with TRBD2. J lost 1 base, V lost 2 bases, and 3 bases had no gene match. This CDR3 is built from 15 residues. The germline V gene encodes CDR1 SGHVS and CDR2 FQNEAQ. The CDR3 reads CASSLSSGGTDTQYF. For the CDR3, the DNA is TGTGCCAGCAGCTTATCCAGCGGGGGCACAGATACGCAGTATTTT.

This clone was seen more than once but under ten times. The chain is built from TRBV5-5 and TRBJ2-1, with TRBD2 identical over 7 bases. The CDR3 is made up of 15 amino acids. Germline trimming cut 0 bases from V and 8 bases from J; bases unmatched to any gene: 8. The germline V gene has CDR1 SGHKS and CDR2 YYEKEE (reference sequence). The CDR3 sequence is CASSLGLAPSDEQFF. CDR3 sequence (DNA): TGTGCCAGCAGCTTGGGACTAGCCCCCTCGGATGAGCAGTTCTTC.

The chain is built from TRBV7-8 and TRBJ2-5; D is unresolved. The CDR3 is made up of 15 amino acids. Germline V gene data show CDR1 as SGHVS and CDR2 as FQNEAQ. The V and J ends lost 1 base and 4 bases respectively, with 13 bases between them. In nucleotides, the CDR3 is TGTGCCAGCAGCTTAGATCCGAGAGGAAGAGAGACCCAGTACTTC. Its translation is CASSLDPRGRETQYF.

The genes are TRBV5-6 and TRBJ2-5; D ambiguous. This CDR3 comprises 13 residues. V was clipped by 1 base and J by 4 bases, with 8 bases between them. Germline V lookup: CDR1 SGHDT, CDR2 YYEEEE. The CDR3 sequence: CASSLLRGETQYF. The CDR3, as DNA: TGTGCCAGCAGCTTGTTGCGAGGAGAGACCCAGTACTTC. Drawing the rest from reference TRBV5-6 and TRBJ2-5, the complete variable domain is DAGVTQSPTHLIKTRGQQVTLRCSPKSGHDTVSWYQQALGQGPQFIFQYYEEEERQRGNFPDRFSGHQFPNYSSELNVNALLLGDSALYLCASSLLRGETQYFGPGTRLLVL.

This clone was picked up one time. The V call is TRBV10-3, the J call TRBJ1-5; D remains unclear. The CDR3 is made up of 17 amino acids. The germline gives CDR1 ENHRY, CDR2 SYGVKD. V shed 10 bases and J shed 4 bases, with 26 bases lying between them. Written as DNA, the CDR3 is TGTGCCAACCTCCCCGGGCCGGAGGGTATTCGTAATCAGCCCCAGCATTTT. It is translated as CANLPGPEGIRNQPQHF.